This TCR beta chain was captured by sequencing in a study of sequential checkpoint blockade in melanoma. Across the whole study: First-line arms were nivolumab then ipilimumab, or the reverse, randomized 1:1. Maintenance nivolumab came after either treatment sequence.

Regarding treatment: randomized to nivolumab then ipilimumab (arm A) or the reverse (arm B). No patient had prior DNA-damaging chemotherapy. Live CD3+CD8+ CD19− CD56− cells were sorted from PBMCs. TCRdb's copy holds only in-frame clones and misses some; the assay was immunoSEQ multiplex PCR. Among 20,000 to 25,000 clones listed, 82% were seen once. The CDR3 covers 14 residues. The V end lost 4 bases, the J end lost 0 bases, and 10 bases lay between the germline ends. The germline V gene encodes CDR1 SGHNT and CDR2 YYREEE (reference sequence). Here the sequenced sample was CD8+ T cells sorted from blood (inferred from file names), taken from a patient given nivolumab and ipilimumab in sequence. The sequence came from a human donor with melanoma. This sequence joins TRBV5-4 and TRBJ1-1; no firm D call. The CDR3 DNA is TGTGCCAGCAGCCGCGGTAGTGTGAACACTGAAGCTTTCTTT. Amino acids: CASSRGSVNTEAFF.